Below, one T cell receptor (beta chain) is given with its context. Its target is not known. The sample belongs to a study of STAT3 mutations in large granular lymphocyte leukemia. Study-wide results and caveats: In about 30% of the 18 patients, new TCR clonotypes emerged after therapy. Some patients had dominant TCR clones larger than their STAT3 mutant burden. Every T-LGLL patient had at least one immunodominant TCRbeta clonotype.

Sequencing was performed with immunoSEQ multiplex PCR; in TCRdb, only in-frame clones are kept and a portion is missing. In the table there are under 35,000 clones, about 90% of which are singletons. V was pared by 7 bases and J by 3 bases, with 18 bases between. In germline, CDR1 is LNHDA, CDR2 SQIVND (reference sequence). CDR3 size: 15 residues. The chain recombines TRBV19 with TRBJ1-1, with a tentative D call TRBD1 (5 bases). The sequenced material came from peripheral blood mononuclear cells. The TCR comes from a man aged 55 to 70 with T-cell large granular lymphocyte leukemia. Some clones in this sample may be carry-over from other donors' samples. Here the CDR3 reads CASIPRVTMDTEAFF. CDR3 coding DNA: TGTGCCAGTATCCCCAGGGTCACGATGGACACTGAAGCTTTCTTT.